These 4 T cell receptor beta chains were sequenced from one sample in a study of PD-L1 blockade in urothelial cancer. TCRdb's table, derived via immunoSEQ multiplex PCR, lists solely in-frame clones and lacks some. Here the sample spans 60,000 to 85,000 clones, about 85% being singletons. The sample here was PBMCs, taken around atezolizumab (anti-PD-L1) treatment. The receptor set was obtained from a woman in her sixties or seventies with urothelial cancer.

This rearrangement joins TRBV29-1 to TRBJ1-5; 8 nucleotides line up with TRBD1. This CDR3 region has 13 residues. Trimming removed 8 bases from V and 5 bases from J; junction bases left unmatched: 8. Germline CDR1 reads SQVTM; CDR2 reads ANQGSEA. This chain's CDR3 is CSFRQGIDQPQHF. The CDR3 bases are TGCAGCTTTCGACAGGGGATCGATCAGCCCCAGCATTTT.

This clone has only one observation. The chain combines TRBV6-5 with TRBJ2-4; no reliable D call. The V gene lost 4 bases and the J gene lost 0 bases, with 10 bases spanning the gap. The CDR3 sequence is 15 residues long. Germline CDR1 reads MNHEY; CDR2 reads SVGAGI. This CDR3 reads CASSSAQVAKNIQYF. The CDR3 nucleotides read TGTGCCAGCAGTTCCGCCCAGGTAGCCAAAAACATTCAGTACTTC.

This rearrangement joins TRBV7-9 to TRBJ2-7; 7 bases agree with TRBD2. With 5 bases clipped from V and 4 bases from J, the junction kept 2 bases outside the gene matches. The germline V gene encodes CDR1 SEHNR and CDR2 FQNEAQ (reference sequence). This CDR3 spans 12 amino acids. DNA for the CDR3: TGTGCCAGCAGCGGGGAGGGTTACGAGCAGTACTTC. It yields the protein CASSGEGYEQYF.

The J gene is TRBJ2-7, the V gene TRBV15; possible D gene TRBD2, 6 bases. Deletions cut 0 bases from V and 2 bases from J, with 8 bases between. From germline, CDR1 is LNHNV and CDR2 YYDKDF (reference sequence). This CDR3 contains 14 residues. The CDR3 region has the DNA TGTGCCACCAGCAGAGATCCGGGGGCCTACGAGCAGTACTTC. Translated, it gives CATSRDPGAYEQYF.